The TCR beta chain described here comes from a study of blood T cell repertoires in COVID-19 (TCRdb year 2020). About the investigation overall: Collaborator samples came from the United States, Italy and Spain and covered acute and convalescent phases of COVID-19. The material from the prospective study consisted of cDNA or gDNA derived from T cells, B-cell-depleted T cells, or PBMCs. The dataset comprised deeply sampled blood TCRbeta repertoires from subjects exposed to, actively infected with, or recovered from COVID-19. The repertoires were released in a freely available public database intended as a resource for research on the immune response to SARS-CoV-2. Samples were obtained from the ongoing ImmuneRACE study (first 160 participants) and from some 1,200 subjects provided by 6 global collaborators. A de-identified subject ID, COVID-19 status, age in years and sex were almost always included in the sample metadata. Where available, HLA class I and class II types were taken from metadata supplied by the sample provider and were not determined by assay-based typing. What the study reported, not specific to this receptor: Clinical and demographic metadata were provided uncurated, with the amount varying by source and participant.

This clone was observed a handful of times. Its antigen is currently not known. No quality values exist for individual bases; no much larger clone is one base distant. The immunoSEQ Assay, a bias-controlled multiplex PCR, was used to amplify TCRbeta CDR3 regions from genomic DNA. The authors' analysis ran thus. Nucleated cell counts per sample were estimated from amplification of reference gene primers within the assay. Sequence reads were collapsed and filtered to measure the absolute abundance of every unique TCRbeta CDR3 rearrangement. For each sample, productive Simpson clonality was calculated as the square root of Simpson's diversity index over productive rearrangements. TCRdb limited this immuneACCESS table to in-frame rearrangements with V and J called. A share of clones is missing; checked studies link under half to unresolved V genes, and the rest is unexplained. Clone size and the V and J calls come from that table; the DNA yielded D and trimming. Present in this sample are fewer than 250,000 clones, 65% to 85% of which were seen just once. Over 7% of the sample goes to the ten largest clones.

Participants in the prospective study were aged roughly 18 to 100 years, lived in 24 United States geographic areas, and enrolled through a virtual design. In the prospective study, cohorts were assigned on the basis of participant-reported clinical history obtained from a screening survey and a study questionnaire. In the prospective study, whole blood, serum and a nasopharyngeal or oropharyngeal swab were collected from each participant by mobile phlebotomists. Additional blood draws and questionnaires over an approximately two-month period could optionally be provided by prospective study participants. Before DNA extraction, blood samples from the prospective study were shipped at room temperature or frozen. Trimming removed 3 bases from V and 0 bases from J, leaving 9 bases between the germline ends. Via the germline V gene, CDR1 is SGDLS and CDR2 YYNGEE. The CDR3 spans 15 residues, from the cysteine through the phenylalanine. Solely the CDR3 DNA is kept, with 45 bases framed from the first base.

The material sequenced was PBMCs or T cells enriched from blood (not recorded which). The TCR originated in a woman in her thirties or forties with acute COVID-19. The rearrangement joined TRBV9 to TRBJ2-2; the D gene lacks a confident call. The nucleotide sequence reads TGTGCCAGCAGCGGGTGGGCTTCGAACACCGGGGAGCTGTTTTTT. Its translation reads: CASSGWASNTGELFF.